These T cell receptor beta chains were read from a single sample in a study of blood T cell repertoires in COVID-19. Only in-frame clones appear in the TCRdb table, and some are missing; sequencing was by immunoSEQ multiplex PCR. The profile shows a few hundred thousand clones, less than 85% of them singletons. The sample was peripheral blood. The origin of the receptors is a woman younger than 30 with acute or convalescent COVID-19. CDR3s include the opening cysteine and the closing phenylalanine or tryptophan. The D gene is left open where the match is weak. Clone size is shown for a subset of rows, as once, few, many or a class of expanded clone.

. TRBJ2-3 TRBD1 TRBV6-1 TGTGCCAGCAGTGAATCAGGGGGAGCAGATACGCAGTATTTT CASSESGGADTQYF
. TRBJ2-1 . TRBV27 TGTGCCAGCAGTTTAAGTAAGGGGTACAATGAGCAGTTCTTC CASSLSKGYNEQFF
. TRBJ2-3 TRBD2 TRBV28 TGTGCCAGCCCCCCGTTTCCAGAGACTAGCTCAAGCACAGATACGCAGTATTTT CASPPFPETSSSTDTQYF
. TRBJ2-3 TRBD2 TRBV2 TGTGCCAGCAGTATGACTAGCGGGGAAGCAGATACGCAGTATTTT CASSMTSGEADTQYF
. TRBJ2-3 . TRBV7-9 TGTGCCAGCAGCTTAGTTGGACAGACAGATACGCAGTATTTT CASSLVGQTDTQYF
once TRBJ1-1 . TRBV28 TGTGCCAGCAGTACTCGAGGGGGGAACACTGAAGCTTTCTTT CASSTRGGNTEAFF
. TRBJ2-1 . TRBV9 TGTGCCAGCAGCGTAGAAGCCAGGGGCTCCTACAATGAGCAGTTCTTC CASSVEARGSYNEQFF
once TRBJ2-1 TRBD2 TRBV27 TGTGCCAGCAGTTCCCTCAAGCGGGGGCAATACAATGAGCAGTTCTTC CASSSLKRGQYNEQFF
. TRBJ1-5 TRBD1 TRBV28 TGTGCCAGCAGTTTACTCCGGGACAGCCAAAATCAGCCCCAGCATTTT CASSLLRDSQNQPQHF
. TRBJ2-1 TRBD1 TRBV19 TGTGCCAGTAGTCTCCCCGGGACAGTTAATGAGCAGTTCTTC CASSLPGTVNEQFF
. TRBJ1-6 TRBD1 TRBV28 TGTGCCAGCGGGGGGACAGCCAAATTTTCACCCCTCCACTTT CASGGTAKFSPLHF
. TRBJ1-6 . TRBV7-9 TGTGCCAGCACCCTAGACCTGGCACCCCTCCACTTT CASTLDLAPLHF
. TRBJ1-1 . TRBV7-7 TGTGCCAGCAGCCCAGGGGTGGACACTGAAGCTTTCTTT CASSPGVDTEAFF
once TRBJ1-1 . TRBV3-1/TRBV3-2 TGTGCCAGCAGCGCATCGACAGCCGAAGCTTTCTTT CASSASTAEAFF
. TRBJ1-4 . TRBV7-6 TGTGCCAGCAGCTTAGCCGGAGGGAGCGAAAAACTGTTTTTT CASSLAGGSEKLFF
once TRBJ1-5 TRBD1 TRBV6-1 TGTGCCAGCAGTGAACGTCCGGCAGGGGGCCAGCCCCAGCATTTT CASSERPAGGQPQHF
few TRBJ2-2 TRBD2 TRBV7-3 TGTGCCAGCAGCTTAAGCGGGAGGATAAGCACCGGGGAGCTGTTTTTT CASSLSGRISTGELFF
. TRBJ1-2 TRBD1 TRBV25-1 TGTGCCAGCAGTGAATCAGGGCAGGGGGATGGCTACACCTTC CASSESGQGDGYTF
. TRBJ1-6 TRBD1 TRBV6-6 TGTGCCAGCTTCTTAGGACAGGGGGGCTCACCCCTCCACTTT CASFLGQGGSPLHF
once TRBJ2-5 TRBD1 TRBV5-1 TGCGCCAGCATCCCGGGACAGGGGGAGACCCAGTACTTC CASIPGQGETQYF
. TRBJ2-5 . TRBV2 TGTGCCAGCAGTAGACGGCGCGGGCCAGTCCAAGAGACCCAGTACTTC CASSRRRGPVQETQYF
once TRBJ2-7 . TRBV7-4 TGTGCCAGCAGCCCCTGGGCTAACGAGCAGTACTTC CASSPWANEQYF
. TRBJ2-2 . TRBV5-6 TGTGCCAGCAGCATGCAGGGGCTAGTGGATTCCGGGGAGCTGTTTTTT CASSMQGLVDSGELFF
. TRBJ2-1 . TRBV5-4 TGTGCCAGCAGCTTGGACCAGGGGTCCTACAATGAGCAGTTCTTC CASSLDQGSYNEQFF
. TRBJ1-5 . TRBV7-9 TGTGCCAGCACCCGAGGCTTAGATCAGCCCCAGCATTTT CASTRGLDQPQHF
. TRBJ2-1 . TRBV10-2 TGCGCCAGCAGCGGCGGGCCCAGCTCCTACAATGAGCAGTTCTTC CASSGGPSSYNEQFF
. TRBJ1-2 TRBD1 TRBV6-7 TGTGCCAGCAGTTACTCGGGACAGGTATATACCCTAAATGGCTACACCTTC CASSYSGQVYTLNGYTF
. TRBJ1-1 . TRBV6-6 TGTGCCAGCAGCGACGGACAGAACACTGAAGCTTTCTTT CASSDGQNTEAFF
. TRBJ2-7 TRBD1 TRBV27 TGTGCCAGCCGCCCCTGGGACAGAGCAAACGAGCAGTACTTC CASRPWDRANEQYF
. TRBJ2-7 TRBD2 TRBV9 TGTGCCAGCAGTTCCGGGACTAGCGGTACCTACGAGCAGTACTTC CASSSGTSGTYEQYF
. TRBJ2-3 TRBD2 TRBV29-1 TGCAGCAGTCATTCTTCCGGGGGGAGCACAGATACGCAGTATTTT CSSHSSGGSTDTQYF
. TRBJ1-2 TRBD1 TRBV19 TGTGCCAGTAGTATAGATTCCGGACAGGGAGGAGGCTACACCTTC CASSIDSGQGGGYTF
. TRBJ1-3 . TRBV5-5 TGTGCCAGCAGCTTGGAGGGGAGGGTTACTGGAAACACCATATATTTT CASSLEGRVTGNTIYF
. TRBJ1-3 . TRBV10-3 TGTGCCATCAGAGACTCCCCTAGGGGGTCTGGAAACACCATATATTTT CAIRDSPRGSGNTIYF
. TRBJ2-4 TRBD1 TRBV4-1 TGCGCCAGCAGCCAAGATGGGACAGGGGGCTTCATTCAGTACTTC CASSQDGTGGFIQYF
. TRBJ2-7 . TRBV4-1 TGCGCCAGCAGCCAAGACCCGGGGGAATACTACGAGCAGTACTTC CASSQDPGEYYEQYF
. TRBJ2-7 TRBD1 TRBV5-1 TGCGCCAGCTCTCTTCCGGGACAGCCGAGCTCCTACGAGCAGTACTTC CASSLPGQPSSYEQYF
. TRBJ1-1 TRBD1 TRBV7-2 TGTGCCAGCACCGAACAGGGGTTCGGAGCTTTCTTT CASTEQGFGAFF
. TRBJ1-2 . TRBV19 TGTGCCAGTAGTATTAGGGGCCGCCATTCCTCTGGCTACACCTTC CASSIRGRHSSGYTF
few TRBJ2-7 TRBD2 TRBV6-5 TGTGCCAGCAGTTATAAGCGGGGTGCCTACGAGCAGTACTTC CASSYKRGAYEQYF
. TRBJ1-1 . TRBV5-8 TGTGCCAGCAGCTTAAGGCAGGGGAACACTGAAGCTTTCTTT CASSLRQGNTEAFF
. TRBJ2-7 TRBD1 TRBV11-2 TGTGCCAGCAGCCTTATTACAGGGGCAACCGGGGAAAAAGAGCAGTACTTC CASSLITGATGEKEQYF
. TRBJ2-7 TRBD2 TRBV9 TGTGCCAGCAGCGAGGGACCGGGACTAGCGGGATTCGAGCAGTACTTC CASSEGPGLAGFEQYF
few TRBJ2-2 . TRBV6-5 TGTGCCAGCACCAGAATTACCGGGGAGCTGTTTTTT CASTRITGELFF
. TRBJ2-7 . TRBV5-1 TGCGCCAGCAGCGTTGGGGCAGGGCTCGACGAGCAGTACTTC CASSVGAGLDEQYF
. TRBJ1-6 . TRBV2 TGTGCCAGCAGTGAAGCTTTGCGTATTACTAATTCACCCCTCCACTTT CASSEALRITNSPLHF
. TRBJ2-2 . TRBV6-5 TGTGCCCTTCAAAGACAGGACACCGGGGAGCTGTTTTTT CALQRQDTGELFF